This T cell receptor delta chain is from a study of DNA immune sequencing with unique molecular identifiers. Study-wide context: Inputs: roughly 100 ng DNA from enriched γδ cells, roughly 0.9 ug from non-enriched PBMCs. General study points: TRDV2 paired with TRDJ1 was the most common TRD rearrangement among healthy donor clonotypes.

All 8 TRDV and 4 TRDJ genes were targeted in 32-plex amplification of genomic DNA. The library had 12-nucleotide UMIs introduced over about 3 barcoding cycles, then a second adapter PCR. TCRdb made new clone calls on the multiplex PCR reads using CATT. The data show some 4,500 delta-chain clones, roughly 12% seen once. With respect to this clone: The antigen is not known. This likely stems from a read error, as it lies one base from a far larger clone. Other DNA variants within this sample encode the same CDR3.

CDR1 and CDR2 (germline): GEAIGNYY, EKD. This CDR3 spans 17 amino acids. Sequencing was carried out using gamma-delta T cells enriched from blood buffy coat, or unenriched PBMCs (not recorded which). This chain uses TRDV2 with TRDJ1; the match to TRDD3 covers 9 bases. The TCR sequence derives from a human donor in good health. Here the CDR3 DNA reads TGTGCCTGTGACACTCTGGGGGATGGAAAGTACACCGATAAACTAATCTTT. Amino acids: CACDTLGDGKYTDKLIF.